Listed below are T cell receptor beta chains from one sample, sequenced in a study of cytomegalovirus exposure and HLA in healthy donors. This table comes from immunoSEQ multiplex PCR, and its TCRdb copy is limited to in-frame clones, with some not included. The sample has 85,000 to 120,000 clones, roughly 75% seen once. Sequences were obtained from PBMCs. The receptors derive from a middle-aged man in good health and CMV-seronegative. Each CDR3 is given with its conserved first and last residue. D genes are given only for firm matches. Clone size is stated in some rows and not others, as once, few, many or a class when expanded.

j_gene	abundance	v_gene	d_gene	CDR3nt	CDR3aa
TRBJ1-3	-	TRBV7-9	-	TGTGCCAGCAGCCCGGCCCCGGGACAAAACTCTGGAAACACCATATATTTT	CASSPAPGQNSGNTIYF
TRBJ2-3	few	TRBV7-2	-	TGTGCCAGCAGCCCAGACAGACGACATACGCAGTATTTT	CASSPDRRHTQYF
TRBJ2-7	-	TRBV2	TRBD2	TGTGCCAGCAGTGAAGGGGGCGGGGGTCTTCCCTACGAGCAGTACTTC	CASSEGGGGLPYEQYF
TRBJ1-6	once	TRBV27	TRBD1	TGTGCCAGCAGGAAAGCCCGGGACAGGGGGCCGGATTCACCCCTCCACTTT	CASRKARDRGPDSPLHF
TRBJ1-4	-	TRBV27	TRBD1	TGTGCCAGCAGTAATTCCGGGACAGGAGGTGAAAAACTGTTTTTT	CASSNSGTGGEKLFF
TRBJ1-1	-	TRBV4-2	-	TGTGCCAGCAGCCACGATGGGGGTCAGGACAGCGAAGCTTTCTTT	CASSHDGGQDSEAFF
TRBJ2-5	-	TRBV10-3	TRBD2	TGTGCCATCAGTGGCTTTGGGAGCGGGGGAGGTGAGACCCAGTACTTC	CAISGFGSGGGETQYF
TRBJ2-3	-	TRBV6-4	TRBD1	TGTGCCAGCAGTGTCCCGGGACAGGGCACAGATACGCAGTATTTT	CASSVPGQGTDTQYF
TRBJ1-2	-	TRBV6-1	TRBD1	TGTGCCAGCAGTGGGGACAGGGAGAACTATGGCTACACCTTC	CASSGDRENYGYTF
TRBJ2-5	-	TRBV10-1	TRBD2	TGCGCCAGCAGTGACGGACTAGCGGGGGGCCAAGAGACCCAGTACTTC	CASSDGLAGGQETQYF
TRBJ2-3	-	TRBV19	-	TGTGCCAGTAGTGACGGGATAAGCACAGATACGCAGTATTTT	CASSDGISTDTQYF
TRBJ2-7	-	TRBV5-1	-	TGCGCCAGCAGTGTCGATGGGAGCTCCTACGAGCAGTACTTC	CASSVDGSSYEQYF
TRBJ1-1	-	TRBV4-1	TRBD1	TGCGCCAGCAGCCAAGATTTAGACAGGGCGACTGAAGCTTTCTTT	CASSQDLDRATEAFF
TRBJ2-2	-	TRBV7-9	TRBD1	TGTGCCAGCAGCTTTAGACAGGGGAACACCGGGGAGCTGTTTTTT	CASSFRQGNTGELFF
TRBJ1-2	few	TRBV6-1	TRBD1	TGTGCCAGCAGTGAAAGTAGGACAGGGGGCCGTGGCTACACCTTC	CASSESRTGGRGYTF
TRBJ2-7	once	TRBV12-5	-	TGTGCTAGTGGTTTGGGACTAGGCCGCGAGCAGTACTTC	CASGLGLGREQYF
TRBJ2-7	once	TRBV6-5	-	TGTGCCAGCAGTTACTCCGGGGGGCTAGGATACGAGCAGTACTTC	CASSYSGGLGYEQYF
TRBJ2-2	once	TRBV11-3	TRBD1	TGTGCCAGCAGCTTCAGACAGGGTATCCCGAACACCGGGGAGCTGTTTTTT	CASSFRQGIPNTGELFF
TRBJ1-5	once	TRBV19	-	TGCGGAACCGGGGATTATAGCAATCAGCCCCAGCATTTT	CGTGDYSNQPQHF
TRBJ1-1	-	TRBV27	TRBD1	TGTGCCAGCAGTCCCTCCTGGACAGGGCGGACTGAAGCTTTCTTT	CASSPSWTGRTEAFF
TRBJ2-5	-	TRBV13	TRBD1	TGTGCCAGCAGCCTCCGGACAGGGGAGGAGACCCAGTACTTC	CASSLRTGEETQYF
TRBJ2-3	-	TRBV7-9	TRBD2	TGTGCCAGCAGCTTAAAAGGTGCGGGGGGTGTGGATACGCAGTATTTT	CASSLKGAGGVDTQYF
TRBJ1-2	-	TRBV19	TRBD1	TGTGCCAGTAACTACCCGGCACAGGGGTGGTATGGCTACACCTTC	CASNYPAQGWYGYTF
TRBJ2-3	-	TRBV7-6	TRBD2	TGTGCCAGCATCGACGGGGGGGCGGGAGATACGCAGTATTTT	CASIDGGAGDTQYF
TRBJ1-5	-	TRBV6-5	-	TGTGCCAGCAGACAGGGACATAGTAGCAATCAGCCCCAGCATTTT	CASRQGHSSNQPQHF
TRBJ1-3	-	TRBV7-9	TRBD1	TGTGCCAGCAGCCTAAGACAGGGGTCCAATTCTGGAAACACCATATATTTT	CASSLRQGSNSGNTIYF
TRBJ2-7	few	TRBV29-1	-	TGCAGCGTTGTCGGCGGGGTTGGGGCCTACGAGCAGTACTTC	CSVVGGVGAYEQYF
TRBJ2-1	-	TRBV19	TRBD2	TGTGCCAGTAGAAGCGGGGGGGCCGATGAGCAGTTCTTC	CASRSGGADEQFF
TRBJ2-7	-	TRBV5-1	-	TGCGCCAGCAGCTTCGGTCCAAACTCCTACGAGCAGTACTTC	CASSFGPNSYEQYF
TRBJ2-7	-	TRBV4-2	-	TGTGCCAGCAGCCAATTTGTCCGGGCGGGGGCTGTATCCTACGAGCAGTACTTC	CASSQFVRAGAVSYEQYF
TRBJ2-7	-	TRBV11-2	TRBD2	TGTGCCAGCAGCAGAACTAGCGGGGCCTCCTACGAGCAGTACTTC	CASSRTSGASYEQYF
TRBJ2-7	-	TRBV7-9	-	TGTGCCAGCAGCGCCTCGCGGGCAGGTAACTACGAGCAGTACTTC	CASSASRAGNYEQYF
TRBJ2-1	-	TRBV7-9	-	TGTGCCAGCAGCTTAGCTAGCTCCTACAATGAGCAGTTCTTC	CASSLASSYNEQFF
TRBJ2-5	-	TRBV25-1	-	TGTGCCAGCAGTGACGAAGAGAAAGAGACCCAGTACTTC	CASSDEEKETQYF
TRBJ2-7	few	TRBV7-9	-	TGTGCCAGCAGCTCAGACTTATACTACGAGCAGTACTTC	CASSSDLYYEQYF
TRBJ1-1	-	TRBV4-2	TRBD1	TGTGCCAGCAGCCAAGCCGGACAGGGAGACACTGAAGCTTTCTTT	CASSQAGQGDTEAFF
TRBJ2-5	-	TRBV7-6	TRBD1	TGTGCCAGCAGCCTGACAGGGGAGTGGGAGACCCAGTACTTC	CASSLTGEWETQYF
TRBJ2-3	-	TRBV30	-	TGTGCCTCCTACAGTCAAGCTTTCACAGATACGCAGTATTTT	CASYSQAFTDTQYF
TRBJ2-7	-	TRBV5-6	-	TGTGCCAGCAGCTTGGTCGGTTCCAACGAGCAGTACTTC	CASSLVGSNEQYF
TRBJ1-2	once	TRBV5-6	TRBD1	TGTGCCAGCAGCTTCATACCGGGACAGGACCCCTATGGCTACACCTTC	CASSFIPGQDPYGYTF
TRBJ2-5	once	TRBV2	-	TGTGCCAGCAGTTTTACAGGGCGGGAGACCCAGTACTTC	CASSFTGRETQYF
TRBJ1-3	-	TRBV6-1	-	TGTGCCAGCAGTGAAGGGTCGAACTTTCGCTCTGGAAACACCATATATTTT	CASSEGSNFRSGNTIYF
TRBJ1-1	-	TRBV19	TRBD1	TGTGCCAGTAAGGCCGGGACAGGGGGTTTTATGAACACTGAAGCTTTCTTT	CASKAGTGGFMNTEAFF
TRBJ2-7	once	TRBV4-1	-	TGCGCCAGCAGCCCAGATGTGGCCGCTGGCGGGCGCGAGCAGTACTTC	CASSPDVAAGGREQYF
TRBJ1-2	-	TRBV6-1	TRBD1	TGTGCCAGCAGTGACCCGGGACAGGGCCCCTATGGCTACACCTTC	CASSDPGQGPYGYTF
TRBJ2-7	-	TRBV7-9	-	TGTGCCAGCAGTTTGGGGCGGAGGGGCTGGTACGAGCAGTACTTC	CASSLGRRGWYEQYF
TRBJ2-3	-	TRBV5-1	TRBD2	TGCGCCAGCAGCCCTGGACTAGCGGGGGGCACAGATACGCAGTATTTT	CASSPGLAGGTDTQYF
TRBJ1-4	-	TRBV6-6	TRBD1	TGTGCCAGCAGTTCCCGGACAGGCTGGGATGAAAAACTGTTTTTT	CASSSRTGWDEKLFF
TRBJ2-3	once	TRBV6-5	TRBD2	TGTGCCAGCAGCCGGGGGGGGCTGACAGATACGCAGTATTTT	CASSRGGLTDTQYF
TRBJ1-1	-	TRBV11-2	TRBD1	TGTGCCAGCAGCTGGGACAGGGACACTGAAGCTTTCTTT	CASSWDRDTEAFF
TRBJ2-3	-	TRBV7-2	TRBD2	TGTGCCAGCAGCTACTCGGGCGGGGGATCAGATACGCAGTATTTT	CASSYSGGGSDTQYF
TRBJ2-7	-	TRBV5-6	-	TGTGCCAGCAGCTATACCTACGAGCAGTACTTC	CASSYTYEQYF
TRBJ2-2	-	TRBV5-1	-	TGCGCCAGCAGCTTGGCCATCAACACCGGGGAGCTGTTTTTT	CASSLAINTGELFF
TRBJ1-1	-	TRBV5-6	-	TGTGCCAGCACCTCGGGGTGGAGGGGTGGCACTGAAGCTTTCTTT	CASTSGWRGGTEAFF
TRBJ2-7	-	TRBV6-1	-	TGTGCCAGCAGTGGTCGGACTACAGATCCCCACTCCTACGAGCAGTACTTC	CASSGRTTDPHSYEQYF
TRBJ2-3	-	TRBV5-1	-	TGCGCCAGCAATGGCGGGGCGACAGATACGCAGTATTTT	CASNGGATDTQYF